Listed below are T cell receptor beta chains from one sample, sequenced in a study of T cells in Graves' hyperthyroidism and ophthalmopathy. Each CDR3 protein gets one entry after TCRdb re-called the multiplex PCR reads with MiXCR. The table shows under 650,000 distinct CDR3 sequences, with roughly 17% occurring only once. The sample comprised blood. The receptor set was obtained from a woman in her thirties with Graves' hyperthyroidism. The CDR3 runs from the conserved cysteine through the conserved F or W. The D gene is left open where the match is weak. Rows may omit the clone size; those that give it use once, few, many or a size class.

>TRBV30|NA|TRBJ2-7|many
CALAAGPSYEQYF
TGTGCCTTGGCGGCGGGTCCATCCTACGAGCAGTACTTC
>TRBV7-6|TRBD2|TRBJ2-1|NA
CASTGTSGVLYNEQFF
TGTGCCAGCACCGGGACTAGCGGGGTCCTCTACAATGAGCAGTTCTTC
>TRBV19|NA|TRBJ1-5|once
CASSPGGGLDQPQHF
TGTGCCAGTAGCCCCGGCGGGGGCCTGGATCAGCCCCAGCATTTT
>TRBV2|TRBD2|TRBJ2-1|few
CASHDLLAGGSYNEQFF
TGTGCCAGCCATGACCTCCTAGCGGGAGGATCCTACAATGAGCAGTTCTTC
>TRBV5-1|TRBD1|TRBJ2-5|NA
CASSRGTGASQETQYF
TGCGCCAGCAGCAGGGGGACAGGTGCCTCTCAAGAGACCCAGTACTTC
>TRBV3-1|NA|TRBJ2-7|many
CASSQETDYEQYF
TGTGCCAGCAGCCAAGAAACAGACTACGAGCAGTACTTC
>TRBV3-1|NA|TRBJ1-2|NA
CASSRSGQGYGYTF
TGTGCCAGCAGCCGCTCCGGGCAGGGATATGGCTACACCTTC
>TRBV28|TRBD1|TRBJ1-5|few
CASGQEKYSNQPQHF
TGTGCCAGCGGACAGGAGAAATATAGCAATCAGCCCCAGCATTTT
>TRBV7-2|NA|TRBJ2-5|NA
CASSLASRAQYF
TGTGCCAGCAGCTTAGCTTCTCGGGCCCAGTACTTC
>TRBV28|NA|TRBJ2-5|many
CASSLSQGGQTQYF
TGTGCCAGCAGTTTATCGCAGGGGGGGCAGACCCAGTACTTC
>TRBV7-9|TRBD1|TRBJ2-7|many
CASSFSLPGQGSYEQYF
TGTGCCAGCAGCTTCTCGCTTCCGGGACAGGGCTCCTACGAGCAGTACTTC
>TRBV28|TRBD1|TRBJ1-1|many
CASRQGRWMNTEAFF
TGTGCCAGCAGACAGGGGCGATGGATGAACACTGAAGCTTTCTTT
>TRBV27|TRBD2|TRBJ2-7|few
CASSLVPAGVNEQYF
TGTGCCAGCAGTTTAGTTCCAGCGGGAGTCAACGAGCAGTACTTC
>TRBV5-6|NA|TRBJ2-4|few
CASSGPTGNIQYF
TGTGCCAGCAGCGGACCGACTGGAAACATTCAGTACTTC
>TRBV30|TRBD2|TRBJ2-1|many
CAWSAPRTSPDNEQFF
TGTGCCTGGAGTGCCCCGAGGACTAGCCCAGACAATGAGCAGTTCTTC
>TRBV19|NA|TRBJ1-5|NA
CASSIDRGRVPMEPQHF
TGTGCCAGTAGTATAGATCGGGGCAGGGTGCCGATGGAGCCCCAGCATTTT
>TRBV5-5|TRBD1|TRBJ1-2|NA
CASSLAETGAYGYTF
TGTGCCAGCAGCTTGGCCGAGACAGGGGCCTATGGCTACACCTTC
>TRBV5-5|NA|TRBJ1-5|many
CASSLDRVPRRQPQHF
TGTGCCAGCAGCTTGGACAGGGTCCCACGGAGGCAGCCCCAGCATTTT
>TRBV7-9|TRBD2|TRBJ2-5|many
CASSFRLTSGRGVLGETQYF
TGTGCCAGCAGCTTCAGATTGACTAGCGGGAGGGGGGTTCTAGGAGAGACCCAGTACTTC
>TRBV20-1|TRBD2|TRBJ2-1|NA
CSARGVGAGGPAYNEQFF
TGCAGTGCTAGGGGGGTGGGAGCGGGAGGGCCGGCCTACAATGAGCAGTTCTTC
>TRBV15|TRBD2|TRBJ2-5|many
CATSRDRASGSLETQYF
TGTGCCACCAGCAGAGATCGGGCTAGCGGGAGCCTTGAGACCCAGTACTTC
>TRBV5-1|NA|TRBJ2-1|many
CASSLQGTDEQFF
TGCGCCAGCAGCTTGCAGGGGACCGATGAGCAGTTCTTC
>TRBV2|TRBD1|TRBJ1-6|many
CASRPQGTRDSPLHF
TGTGCCAGCAGGCCACAGGGGACACGGGATTCACCCCTCCACTTT
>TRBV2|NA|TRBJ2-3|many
CASSYADTQYF
TGTGCCAGCAGCTACGCAGATACGCAGTATTTT
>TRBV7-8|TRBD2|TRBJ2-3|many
CASSLVSGLAGADTQYF
TGTGCCAGCAGCTTAGTTTCGGGGCTAGCGGGAGCAGATACGCAGTATTTT
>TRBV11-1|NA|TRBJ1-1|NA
CASSLGQKAFF
TGTGCCAGCAGCCTAGGACAAAAAGCTTTCTTT
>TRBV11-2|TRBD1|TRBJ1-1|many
CASSSRGTEAFF
TGTGCCAGCAGTTCCAGGGGGACTGAAGCTTTCTTT
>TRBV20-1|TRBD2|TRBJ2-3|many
CSARVPSGTDTQYF
TGCAGTGCTAGAGTTCCTAGCGGGACAGATACGCAGTATTTT
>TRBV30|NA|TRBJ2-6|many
CAWRHGANVLTF
TGTGCCTGGAGGCATGGGGCCAACGTCCTGACTTTC
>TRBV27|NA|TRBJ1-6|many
CASSRESYNSPLHF
TGTGCCAGCAGTAGGGAGTCCTATAATTCACCCCTCCACTTT
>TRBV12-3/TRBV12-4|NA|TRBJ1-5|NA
CASSSGLDNQPQHF
TGTGCCAGCAGTTCGGGACTTGATAATCAGCCCCAGCATTTT
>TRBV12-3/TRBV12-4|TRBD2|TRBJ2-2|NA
CASSSQPGLAGGPGTGELFF
TGTGCCAGCAGCTCACAACCGGGACTAGCGGGAGGGCCGGGAACCGGGGAGCTGTTTTTT
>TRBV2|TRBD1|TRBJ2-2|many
CASKGQGASSGELFF
TGTGCCAGCAAGGGACAGGGGGCTTCAAGCGGGGAGCTGTTTTTT
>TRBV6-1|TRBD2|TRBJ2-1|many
CASSETSGNEQFF
TGTGCCAGCAGTGAGACTAGCGGGAATGAGCAGTTCTTC
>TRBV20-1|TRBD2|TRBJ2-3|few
CSAQAGTRATDTQYF
TGCAGTGCTCAAGCCGGGACTAGGGCTACAGATACGCAGTATTTT
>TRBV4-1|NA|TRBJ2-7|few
CASSQDRPDTSYEQYF
TGCGCCAGCAGCCAAGATCGTCCCGATACCTCCTACGAGCAGTACTTC
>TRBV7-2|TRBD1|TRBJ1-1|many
CASSTRTGMRTEAFF
TGTGCCAGCAGCACCCGGACAGGGATGCGCACTGAAGCTTTCTTT
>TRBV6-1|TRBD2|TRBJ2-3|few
CASSPPGLAGDTQYF
TGTGCCAGCAGTCCCCCCGGACTAGCGGGAGATACGCAGTATTTT
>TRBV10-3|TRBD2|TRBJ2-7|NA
CAISPTSGAYEQYF
TGTGCCATCAGCCCTACTAGCGGCGCCTACGAGCAGTACTTC
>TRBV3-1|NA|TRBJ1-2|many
CASSHRGRPHYGYTF
TGTGCCAGCAGCCACCGAGGGAGACCTCATTATGGCTACACCTTC
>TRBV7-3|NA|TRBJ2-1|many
CASSLTWGGGNEQFF
TGTGCCAGCAGCTTAACTTGGGGCGGTGGGAATGAGCAGTTCTTC
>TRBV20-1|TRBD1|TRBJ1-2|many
CSAFLGTGVIANGYTF
TGCAGTGCTTTCCTAGGGACAGGGGTAATTGCTAATGGCTACACCTTC
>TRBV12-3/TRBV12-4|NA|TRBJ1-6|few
CASSPHDGVNSPLHF
TGTGCCAGCAGTCCCCATGACGGGGTAAATTCACCCCTCCACTTT
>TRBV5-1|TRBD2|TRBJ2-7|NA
CASSLGLAGNYEQYF
TGCGCCAGCAGCCTAGGACTAGCGGGAAACTACGAGCAGTACTTC
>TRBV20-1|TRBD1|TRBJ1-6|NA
CSASRGLSSLHF
TGCAGTGCCTCGAGGGGGCTATCCTCCCTCCACTTT
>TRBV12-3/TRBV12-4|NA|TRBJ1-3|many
CASSSAPSGNTIYF
TGTGCCAGCAGTTCCGCCCCCTCTGGAAACACCATATATTTT
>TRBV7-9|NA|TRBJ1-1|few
CASSLSRIGGADTEAFF
TGTGCCAGCAGCTTATCCAGGATAGGGGGAGCAGACACTGAAGCTTTCTTT
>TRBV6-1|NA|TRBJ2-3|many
CASTLDGGTDTQYF
TGTGCCAGCACCCTGGATGGGGGCACAGATACGCAGTATTTT
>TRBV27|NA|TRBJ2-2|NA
CASSLRQEDTGELFF
TGTGCCAGCAGTTTACGCCAGGAAGACACCGGGGAGCTGTTTTTT
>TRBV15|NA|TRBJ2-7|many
CATSSQGGVREQYF
TGTGCCACCAGCAGCCAAGGGGGGGTACGGGAGCAGTACTTC
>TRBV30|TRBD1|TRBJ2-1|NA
CAWDPGQGAYNEQFF
TGTGCCTGGGACCCGGGACAGGGGGCCTACAATGAGCAGTTCTTC
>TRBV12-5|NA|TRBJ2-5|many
CASGFWGATQYF
TGTGCTAGTGGTTTTTGGGGCGCGACCCAGTACTTC
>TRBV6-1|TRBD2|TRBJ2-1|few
CASSSSSGRAVSYNEQFF
TGTGCCAGCAGTTCGTCTAGCGGGAGGGCCGTTTCCTACAATGAGCAGTTCTTC
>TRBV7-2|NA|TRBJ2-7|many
CASSLGGVTYEQYF
TGTGCCAGCAGCTTAGGTGGGGTGACCTACGAGCAGTACTTC
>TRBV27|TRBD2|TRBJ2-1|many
CASSLSGGLAGEYNEQFF
TGTGCCAGCAGTTTATCGGGGGGACTAGCGGGTGAATACAATGAGCAGTTCTTC